Each of the 12 T cell receptor beta chains below was sequenced from the same sample in a study of T-cell memory formation after mild COVID-19. One entry per CDR3 protein, called by TCRdb with MiXCR from the 5' RACE reads. The top ten hold 2% to 2.5% of the sample, which has about 200,000 distinct CDR3 sequences, about a sixth seen once. The sequenced material came from PBMCs or a T cell subset sorted from them (not recorded which). The receptors were sampled from an adult woman who had mild COVID-19 (a few samples of this study predate the infection). Cell type and time point are not known.

A few counts support this clonotype. The genes are TRBV7-2 and TRBJ2-7, with 8 bases aligning to TRBD2. There are 14 residues in the CDR3. J lost 3 bases, V lost 1 base, and 2 bases had no gene match. Germline V gene data show CDR1 as SGHTA and CDR2 as FQGNSA. Here the CDR3 reads CASSLDGRVYEQYF. For the CDR3, the DNA is TGTGCCAGCAGCTTAGACGGGAGGGTCTACGAGCAGTACTTC. Complete variable domain (other parts from reference TRBV7-2 and TRBJ2-7): GAGVSQSPSNKVTEKGKDVELRCDPISGHTALYWYRQSLGQGLEFLIYFQGNSAPDKSGLPSDRFSAERTGGSVSTLTIQRTQQEDSAVYLCASSLDGRVYEQYFGPGTRLTVT.

The V gene is TRBV12-3 or TRBV12-4, the J gene TRBJ1-5, with TRBD1 matching 9 bases. Losses at the gene ends were 4 bases for V and 8 bases for J; bases not matched to a gene: 9. The CDR3 consists of 15 residues. This CDR3 is CASSSRDRDVEPQHF. As DNA, the CDR3 is TGTGCCAGCAGTTCCCGGGACAGGGATGTGGAGCCCCAGCATTTT.

This clonotype was recorded a few times. V usage is TRBV12-3 or TRBV12-4 and J usage is TRBJ1-5; D call uncertain. V lost 4 bases and J lost 5, with 15 bases in between. The CDR3 totals 15 residues. In nucleotides, the CDR3 is TGTGCCAGCAGTTCGTCTGGAAGACGGGATCAGCCCCAGCATTTT. Translation gives CASSSSGRRDQPQHF.

V and J are TRBV7-9 and TRBJ2-7; D possibly corresponds to TRBD1 (6 bases). This CDR3 region has 15 residues. CDR1 is SEHNR and CDR2 is FQNEAQ in the germline V gene (reference sequence). V was pared by 5 bases and J by 4 bases, with 18 bases between. The CDR3 region is CASSLLGTSNYEQYF. In DNA form, the CDR3 reads TGTGCCAGCAGCCTCCTCGGGACATCCAATTACGAGCAGTACTTC.

The CDR3 coding sequence is TGCGCCAGCAGCTGGGGCGGGGGCAACACAGATACGCAGTATTTT. Protein product: CASSWGGGNTDTQYF. V and J are TRBV5-1 and TRBJ2-3; TRBD2 might be the D (7 bases). The germline CDR1 and CDR2 sequences are SGHRS and YFSETQ. Trimming removed 3 bases at V and 2 bases at J, with 13 bases between. The CDR3 is 15 amino acids.

This clonotype was picked up many times. The CDR3 sequence: CAIRGPGRNTEAFF. The CDR3 DNA is TGTGCCATCAGGGGGCCGGGCCGGAACACTGAAGCTTTCTTT. The V call is TRBV10-3, the J call TRBJ1-1; D may be TRBD1 (5 bases). Trimming took off 6 bases at V and 1 base at J, with 12 bases between the two ends. CDR1 is ENHRY, CDR2 SYGVKD, per germline. The CDR3 consists of 14 residues.

In this sample, this clonotype turned up a few times. The V gene is TRBV20-1, the J gene TRBJ2-3, with TRBD2 matching 11 bases. CDR3 length: 17 residues. V shed 1 base, J shed 2 bases, and the junction held 8 bases outside the gene matches. The germline V gene encodes CDR1 DFQATT and CDR2 SNEGSKA (reference sequence). The CDR3 DNA reads as TGCAGTGCTAGAGGCCCGGGACTAGCGGCGTTCACAGATACGCAGTATTTT. This gives the protein CSARGPGLAAFTDTQYF.

The CDR3 sequence: CASRGTGGIAQETQYF. CDR3 DNA sequence: TGTGCCAGCAGGGGGACAGGGGGCATCGCCCAAGAGACCCAGTACTTC. The chain carries TRBV11-2 and TRBJ2-5, with 12 bases identical to TRBD1. Germline V gene sequence: CDR1 SGHAT, CDR2 FQNNGV. This CDR3 contains 16 residues. After removal of 6 bases from V and 1 base from J, the junction contained 6 bases not matched to a gene.

This chain links TRBV6-2 or TRBV6-3 with TRBJ2-7; 9 bases are a match to TRBD2. Germline lookup yields CDR1 MNHEY and CDR2 SVGEGT. CDR3 length: 14 residues. J was trimmed by 3 bases and V by 8 bases; bases with no gene match: 8. The CDR3 region has the DNA TGTGCCAGCCACCGGGTAGCGGGGGACTACGAGCAGTACTTC. This translates into CASHRVAGDYEQYF.

The chain recombines TRBV6-5 with TRBJ1-5; D might be TRBD1 (5 bases). The ends were cut back, 6 bases at V and 8 bases at J, with 17 bases in the middle. The CDR3 has 14 amino acids. Germline loops: CDR1 MNHEY, CDR2 SVGAGI. The CDR3 DNA follows: TGTGCCAGCAGGCCTGGGACGGCCCTAGAGCCCCAGCATTTT. Translated: CASRPGTALEPQHF.

As regards this clonotype: Mismatch with germline at one junction end may stem from a read error. J is TRBJ1-2 and V is TRBV5-1, with D possibly matching TRBD1 (6 bases). Germline CDR1 and CDR2: SGHRS and YFSETQ. The CDR3 covers 14 residues. The CDR3 loop is CANSQGMGAQGYTF. For the CDR3, the DNA is TGCGCCAACAGCCAAGGCATGGGGGCGCAGGGCTACACCTTC.

J is TRBJ2-7 and V is TRBV24-1; tentative D call: TRBD1 (6 bases). The V gene lost 9 bases and the J gene lost 0 bases, with 11 bases spanning the gap. The CDR3 is made up of 13 amino acids. CDR1 is KGHDR and CDR2 is SFDVKD in the germline V gene. DNA of the CDR3: TGTGCCACCCAAGGACAGAACTCCTACGAGCAGTACTTC. Translating it yields CATQGQNSYEQYF.